A single sample is the source of the 10 T cell receptor beta chains below, sequenced in a study of blood T cell repertoires in COVID-19. TCRdb's copy holds only in-frame clones and misses some; the assay was immunoSEQ multiplex PCR. The repertoire holds about 160,000 clones, roughly 88% seen once, with approximately 7% in the top ten. Material: PBMCs or T cells enriched from blood (not recorded which). Source of these receptors: a woman in her 50s who had recovered from COVID-19.

The chain links TRBV18 to TRBJ1-2; 8 bases agree with TRBD1. CDR3 size: 14 residues. Looked up from germline, CDR1 is KGHSH and CDR2 is LQKENI. The V segment lost 1 base and the J segment 7 bases; nucleotides outside the gene matches: 5. This CDR3 reads CASSPQQGVSGYTF. CDR3 in DNA: TGTGCCAGCTCACCACAACAGGGGGTTAGTGGCTACACCTTC.

The V and J genes are TRBV4-3 and TRBJ2-7; a possible D gene is TRBD1 (6 bases). The CDR3 runs to 14 residues. Germline V gene lookup returns CDR1 LGHNA and CDR2 YSLEER. The V end was cut by 0 bases, the J end by 3 bases, with 9 bases between. CDR3 nucleotide sequence: TGCGCCAGCAGCCAAGACGGCAGGGGCTACGAGCAGTACTTC. Protein: CASSQDGRGYEQYF.

The chain uses TRBV24-1 and TRBJ2-5, with TRBD2 as a possible D gene (5 bases). V lost 2 bases and J 0 bases, leaving 9 bases between the germline ends. The CDR3 has 15 residues. Germline lookup yields CDR1 KGHDR and CDR2 SFDVKD. The CDR3 sequence: CATSDSGENQETQYF. CDR3 DNA sequence: TGTGCCACCAGTGATTCCGGGGAGAACCAAGAGACCCAGTACTTC.

The chain carries TRBV10-3 and TRBJ2-2; D possibly corresponds to TRBD1 (6 bases). Germline CDR1 is ENHRY and CDR2 is SYGVKD. The CDR3 has 16 amino acids. V was pared by 10 bases and J by 1 base, with 19 bases between. CDR3 amino acids: CATRNPGTKNTGELFF. The CDR3 bases are TGTGCCACCCGAAACCCCGGGACAAAGAACACCGGGGAGCTGTTTTTT.

This chain links TRBV3-1 (or the pseudogene TRBV3-2) with TRBJ2-1, with 10 bases fitting TRBD2. The V gene's germline CDR1 is LGHDT and CDR2 YNNKEL (reference sequence). V lost 4 bases and J lost 5; bases outside the gene matches: 8. The CDR3 runs 16 residues. The CDR3 coding sequence is TGTGCCAGCAGCCTTCATAGCGGGGGGATACACAATGAGCAGTTCTTC. This gives the protein CASSLHSGGIHNEQFF.

The J gene is TRBJ1-5, the V gene TRBV11-2, with D possibly matching TRBD1 (5 bases). Germline assignment: CDR1 SGHAT and CDR2 FQNNGV. V shed 3 bases and J shed 1 base, with 10 bases lying between them. The CDR3 is 15 amino acids. CDR3 loop: CASSFTGGSNQPQHF. In DNA, the CDR3 is TGTGCCAGCAGCTTTACCGGGGGGAGCAATCAGCCCCAGCATTTT. The whole variable domain, filled in from reference TRBV11-2 and TRBJ1-5, reads EAGVAQSPRYKIIEKRQSVAFWCNPISGHATLYWYQQILGQGPKLLIQFQNNGVVDDSQLPKDRFSAERLKGVDSTLKIQPAKLEDSAVYLCASSFTGGSNQPQHFGDGTRLSIL.

The chain couples TRBV30 to TRBJ1-2, with unresolved D. Trimming stripped 0 bases from V and 1 base from J, with 9 bases between. The CDR3 spans 14 residues. Germline V lookup: CDR1 GTSNPN, CDR2 SVGIG (reference sequence). CDR3 protein: CAWSVHIHNYGYTF. The DNA for the CDR3 is TGTGCCTGGAGTGTACACATCCATAACTATGGCTACACCTTC.

The chain joins TRBV28 to TRBJ1-2, with D possibly matching TRBD1 (5 bases). The V gene lost 6 bases and the J gene lost 6 bases, with 14 bases spanning the gap. Germline CDR1 and CDR2: MDHEN and SYDVKM. This CDR3 region has 13 residues. The CDR3 DNA reads TGTGCCAGCAGAACAACAGGCGCGGATGGCTACACCTTC. This encodes CASRTTGADGYTF.

The chain employs TRBV7-2 and TRBJ1-1; D unclear. Germline values: CDR1 SGHTA, CDR2 FQGNSA. The CDR3 is 13 amino acids. Trimming cost V 1 base and J 1 base, with 4 bases left between them. This CDR3 reads CASSLGANTEAFF. The CDR3 DNA reads as TGTGCCAGCAGCTTAGGGGCGAACACTGAAGCTTTCTTT.

The CDR3 sequence is CASSLSQGVQETQYF. The CDR3 DNA reads as TGTGCCAGCAGCTTGAGTCAGGGGGTGCAAGAGACCCAGTACTTC. V gene TRBV5-4 combines with J gene TRBJ2-5, with TRBD1 matching over 7 bases. V was clipped by 1 base and J by 2 bases; unmatched bases: 5. This CDR3 has 15 residues. Germline V gene sequence: CDR1 SGHNT, CDR2 YYREEE (reference sequence).